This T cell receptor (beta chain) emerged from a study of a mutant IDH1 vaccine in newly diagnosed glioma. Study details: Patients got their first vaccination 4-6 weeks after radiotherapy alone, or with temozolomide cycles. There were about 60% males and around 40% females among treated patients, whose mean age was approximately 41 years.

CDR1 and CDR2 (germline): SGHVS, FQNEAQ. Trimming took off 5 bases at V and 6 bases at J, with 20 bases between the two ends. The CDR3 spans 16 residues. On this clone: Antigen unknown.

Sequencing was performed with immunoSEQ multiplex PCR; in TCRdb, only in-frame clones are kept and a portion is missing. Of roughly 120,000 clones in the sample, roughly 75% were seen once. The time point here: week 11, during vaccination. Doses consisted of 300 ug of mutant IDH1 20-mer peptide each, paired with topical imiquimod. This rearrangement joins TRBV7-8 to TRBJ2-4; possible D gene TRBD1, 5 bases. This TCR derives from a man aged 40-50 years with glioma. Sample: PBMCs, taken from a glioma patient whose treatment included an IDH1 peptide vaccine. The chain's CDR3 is CASSPGLRDRGNIQYF. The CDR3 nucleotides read TGTGCCAGCAGCCCCGGCCTCAGGGATCGAGGAAACATTCAGTACTTC.